These 16 T cell receptor beta chains share one sample of origin, sequenced in a study of T cells after yellow fever vaccination. TCRdb fed the 5' RACE reads into MiXCR, producing one record per CDR3 protein. The table records just under 30,000 distinct CDR3 sequences, about 5% of them present only once. Sample: CD8+ T cells sorted from PBMCs, taken 10 days after the yellow fever booster vaccination. The source is a man younger than 40 who received the YFV17D yellow fever vaccine.

Note on this clonotype: Possible read error: a much larger clone is one base away. The rearrangement joins TRBV27 to TRBJ2-2; D is uncertain. Per germline, CDR1 MNHEY and CDR2 SMNVEV (reference sequence). This CDR3 has 13 amino acids. The CDR3 DNA reads TGTGCCAGCATTTTAGGTTTTAGATGGGAGCTGTTTTTT. Translating it yields CASILGFRWELFF.

This clonotype came up many times. This sequence joins TRBV11-2 and TRBJ2-5; 11 bases match TRBD2. V trimming: 4 bases; J trimming: 1 base; junction bases outside the gene matches: 2. Germline V gene data show CDR1 as SGHAT and CDR2 as FQNNGV. This CDR3 is 15 amino acids long. DNA of the CDR3: TGTGCCAGCAGCTCGACTAGCGGGACCCAAGAGACCCAGTACTTC. Translated, it gives CASSSTSGTQETQYF.

The sample holds many counts of this clonotype. The chain couples TRBV9 to TRBJ1-2; the D gene is possibly TRBD1 (5 bases). The CDR3 is 13 amino acids. In germline, CDR1 is SGDLS, CDR2 YYNGEE. Trimming took 4 bases from V and 7 from J, leaving 14 bases between them. CDR3 coding DNA: TGTGCCAGCAGCCGGGGGGACTTTAGTGGCTACACCTTC. Its translation: CASSRGDFSGYTF. Full variable domain (remainder filled in from reference TRBV9 and TRBJ1-2): DSGVTQTPKHLITATGQRVTLRCSPRSGDLSVYWYQQSLDQGLQFLIQYYNGEERAKGNILERFSAQQFPDLHSELNLSSLELGDSALYFCASSRGDFSGYTFGSGTRLTVV.

Ten or more counts support this clonotype. The V call is TRBV7-2, the J call TRBJ2-2, with D hard to call. CDR1 and CDR2 (germline): SGHTA, FQGNSA. The CDR3 totals 11 residues. Deletions cut 3 bases from V and 8 bases from J, with 4 bases between. The CDR3 region is CASSFTGELFF. CDR3 sequence (DNA): TGTGCCAGCAGCTTTACTGGGGAGCTGTTTTTT.

This clonotype was counted ten times or more. The gene calls are TRBV11-2 and TRBJ2-1, with 9 bases lining up with TRBD2. Trimming at V came to 2 bases and at J to 4 bases, leaving 6 bases not matched to a gene. The germline V gene encodes CDR1 SGHAT and CDR2 FQNNGV. This CDR3 region has 16 residues. The CDR3 DNA sequence: TGTGCCAGCAGCTTAATGCTAGCGGGGTCGTACAATGAGCAGTTCTTC. Its protein product is CASSLMLAGSYNEQFF.

This clonotype occurred a few times. A much larger clonotype is one base distant, so this may be a read error. This chain connects TRBV25-1 to TRBJ2-7, with D perhaps assigned TRBD1 or TRBD2 (5 bases each). CDR1 and CDR2 (germline): MGHDK, SYGVNS. The CDR3 is made up of 14 amino acids. Here the CDR3 DNA reads TGTGCCAGCAGTGAAGCCCAGGGACCCTACGAGAAGTACTTC. This translates into CASSEAQGPYEKYF.

This clonotype was seen at least ten times. The chain is built from TRBV7-6 and TRBJ2-1, with TRBD1 identical over 7 bases. This CDR3 contains 15 residues. The germline CDR1 and CDR2 sequences are SGHVS and FNYEAQ. V lost 3 bases, J lost 1 base, and 3 bases stayed unmatched. CDR3 sequence reads: CASSLVTGSYNEQFF. CDR3 DNA sequence: TGTGCCAGCAGCTTGGTGACAGGGTCCTACAATGAGCAGTTCTTC.

This clonotype was found many times. The chain employs TRBV18 and TRBJ1-2, with TRBD1 matching over 7 bases. CDR1 is KGHSH, CDR2 LQKENI, per germline. This CDR3 has 17 residues. J was trimmed by 1 base and V by 3 bases; bases with no gene match: 11. CDR3 nucleotides: TGTGCCAGCTCACCTACAGGGGTTCGTCTAGATAACTATGGCTACACCTTC. Residues: CASSPTGVRLDNYGYTF.

This clonotype was recorded at least ten times. The chain uses TRBV29-1 and TRBJ2-2; TRBD2 agrees at 9 bases. This CDR3 has 15 amino acids. Germline V gene lookup returns CDR1 SQVTM and CDR2 ANQGSEA. J was trimmed by 4 bases and V by 1 base; bases with no gene match: 4. CDR3 region: CSVEVSGSSTGELFF. In DNA form, the CDR3 reads TGCAGCGTTGAAGTTAGCGGGAGTAGCACCGGGGAGCTGTTTTTT.

This clonotype was observed many times. V gene TRBV9 combines with J gene TRBJ2-2; no firm D call. This CDR3 comprises 13 residues. V was shortened by 0 bases and J by 6 bases, with 6 bases between the two germline ends. CDR1 and CDR2 (germline): SGDLS, YYNGEE. The CDR3 is CASSVGQPGELFF. Written as DNA, the CDR3 is TGTGCCAGCAGCGTAGGGCAACCCGGGGAGCTGTTTTTT.

With respect to this clonotype: Sequence at one end of the junction differs from germline and may be a read error. The chain combines TRBV29-1 with TRBJ2-2; 11 bases agree with TRBD2. The length of the CDR3 is 13 residues. The V gene's germline CDR1 is SQVTM and CDR2 ANQGSEA. The CDR3 nucleotides read TGCACCGGGACTAGCGGAAAGACCGGGGGGCTGTTTTTT. It specifies CTGTSGKTGGLFF.

This clonotype was detected many times. The CDR3 DNA is TGCAGTGTTGGGACGGACGGCTACGAGCAGTACTTC. It translates to CSVGTDGYEQYF. The chain is built from TRBV20-1 and TRBJ2-7; TRBD1 or TRBD2 may be the D gene (5 bases each). Germline CDR1 is DFQATT and CDR2 is SNEGSKA (reference sequence). V was pared by 7 bases and J by 3 bases, with 13 bases between. There are 12 residues in the CDR3.

This clonotype was found many times. The CDR3 DNA follows: TGTGCCAGCAGTTTAGCTAGCGAGCAGTTCTTC. This translates into CASSLASEQFF. The chain carries TRBV12-3 or TRBV12-4 and TRBJ2-1; no firm D call. The CDR3 length is 11 residues. V lost 0 bases, J lost 10 bases, and 4 bases lay in between.

This clonotype was detected many times. V gene TRBV19 combines with J gene TRBJ2-1; D call uncertain. The CDR3 loop spans 13 amino acids. V gave up 7 bases and J gave up 9 bases, with 16 bases separating them. CDR1 is LNHDA and CDR2 is SQIVND in the germline V gene (reference sequence). The CDR3 protein is CASISGSLTEQFF. For the CDR3, the DNA is TGTGCCAGTATTTCCGGTAGTCTGACTGAGCAGTTCTTC.

This clonotype occurred many times. This chain connects TRBV4-3 to TRBJ2-6; D is ambiguous. The CDR3 extends over 17 amino acids. Germline V gene lookup returns CDR1 LGHNA and CDR2 YSLEER. Trimming left V 2 bases short and J 2 bases short, with 13 bases between. The CDR3 DNA follows: TGCGCCAGCAGCCAACAACCACCCGGAACTGGGGCCAACGTCCTGACTTTC. Its translation: CASSQQPPGTGANVLTF.

This clonotype was seen repeatedly, ten times or more. The CDR3 reads CASSQEWGTSGSNEQFF. CDR3 coding DNA: TGTGCCAGCAGCCAAGAATGGGGGACTAGCGGGAGCAATGAGCAGTTCTTC. The J gene is TRBJ2-1, the V gene TRBV14; 14 positions agree with TRBD2. Looked up from germline, CDR1 is SGHDN and CDR2 is FVKESK. V shed 0 bases and J 6 bases; nucleotides not matched to a gene: 4. This CDR3 has 17 residues.